The next 15 T cell receptor beta chains were all read from a single sample in a study of CD8 T cells in Susac syndrome. Random hexamers were used to reverse transcribe 0.5 to 1 ug of RNA. MiXCR, run by TCRdb on the immunoSEQ multiplex PCR reads, gives a single entry per CDR3 protein. The sample lists 160,000 or so distinct CDR3 sequences, about 95% occurring once. Input material: CD8+ T cells from PBMCs. The receptors shown here come from a human donor with multiple sclerosis.

The rearrangement joins TRBV7-9 to TRBJ2-1; D unresolved. Germline-derived CDR1 and CDR2 are SEHNR and FQNEAQ (reference sequence). The CDR3 runs to 15 residues. V lost 1 base and J 1 base, leaving 8 bases between the germline ends. CDR3 bases: TGTGCCAGCAGCTTAGGGGGTAGGTCCTACAATGAGCAGTTCTTC. It codes for CASSLGGRSYNEQFF.

The rearrangement joins TRBV5-4 to TRBJ2-3; 7 bases are shared with TRBD2. Germline loops: CDR1 SGHNT, CDR2 YYREEE (reference sequence). The CDR3 totals 13 residues. The ends lost 0 bases at V and 5 bases at J; junction bases unmatched: 0. Written as DNA, the CDR3 is TGTGCCAGCAGCTTGGGCGGGAGAGATACGCAGTATTTT. As protein: CASSLGGRDTQYF.

V is TRBV2 and J is TRBJ2-1; D not certain. The V end lost 4 bases, the J end lost 4 bases, and 17 bases lay between the germline ends. Per germline, CDR1 SNHLY and CDR2 FYNNEI. The CDR3 is made up of 16 amino acids. The CDR3 nucleotides read TGTGCCAGCAGTGGTTCGAGGAATGCGTATTACAATGAGCAGTTCTTC. Its translation is CASSGSRNAYYNEQFF.

The chain combines TRBV6-5 with TRBJ1-1, with 7 positions matching TRBD1. The CDR3 has 14 residues. Germline lookup yields CDR1 MNHEY and CDR2 SVGAGI. Unmatched junction bases numbered 0, after V lost 1 base and J lost 1 base. CDR3 bases: TGTGCCAGCAGTTACTGGACAGGGAACACTGAAGCTTTCTTT. This sequence encodes CASSYWTGNTEAFF.

The chain couples TRBV30 to TRBJ1-2; TRBD1 is a possible D gene (5 bases). V was cut by 0 bases and J by 7 bases, with 12 bases left in between. The CDR3 consists of 13 residues. The V gene's germline CDR1 is GTSNPN and CDR2 SVGIG (reference sequence). Written as DNA, the CDR3 is TGTGCCTGGAGTGTTGGAGTCAGGGTTGGCTACACCTTC. This sequence encodes CAWSVGVRVGYTF.

The chain has TRBV20-1 and TRBJ2-2; a weak D match, TRBD2 (6 bases). Germline CDR1 reads DFQATT; CDR2 reads SNEGSKA (reference sequence). The germline V and J ends were trimmed by 3 bases and 1 base, with 18 bases remaining between them. The CDR3 totals 17 residues. The CDR3 nucleotides read TGCAGTGCTAGTTCCTACCTGGGAGCGGGGAACACCGGGGAGCTGTTTTTT. Its translation is CSASSYLGAGNTGELFF.

The chain links TRBV15 to TRBJ1-6; D ambiguous. CDR3 length: 12 amino acids. The germline CDR1 and CDR2 sequences are LNHNV and YYDKDF (reference sequence). Trimming took off 2 bases at V and 9 bases at J, with 5 bases between the two ends. Written as DNA, the CDR3 is TGTGCCACCAGCAGAATTGGTTCACCCCTCCACTTT. Its translation: CATSRIGSPLHF.

The chain recombines TRBV28 with TRBJ2-7; TRBD1 matches at 7 bases. This CDR3 comprises 14 residues. J was trimmed by 7 bases and V by 5 bases; bases with no gene match: 11. The V gene's germline CDR1 is MDHEN and CDR2 SYDVKM. CDR3 in amino acids: CASSPNPGQQEQYF. Here the CDR3 DNA reads TGTGCCAGCAGTCCCAATCCGGGACAGCAAGAGCAGTACTTC.

For the CDR3, the DNA is TGCAGCGTCGCTCCTCCCCTCATCAGCGGGAACACTGAAGCTTTCTTT. Its translation is CSVAPPLISGNTEAFF. This chain uses TRBV29-1 with TRBJ1-1, with unresolved D. Germline V CDR1 and CDR2: SQVTM, ANQGSEA. This CDR3 is built from 16 residues. V lost 6 bases, J lost 1 base, and 21 bases lay in between.

The chain combines TRBV5-6 with TRBJ1-6; the match to TRBD1 covers 7 bases. The CDR3 extends over 17 amino acids. V dropped 3 bases and J dropped 8; count of bases not matched to a gene: 14. Germline V lookup: CDR1 SGHDT, CDR2 YYEEEE. CDR3 residues: CASSSEGQASVDSPLHF. The DNA for the CDR3 is TGTGCCAGCAGCTCGGAAGGACAGGCCTCGGTGGATTCACCCCTCCACTTT.

V is TRBV15 and J is TRBJ1-1, with 8 positions matching TRBD1. The junction had 9 bases not matched to a gene; V was cut back by 1 base and J by 5 bases. Germline assignment: CDR1 LNHNV and CDR2 YYDKDF (reference sequence). The CDR3 totals 16 residues. In DNA form, the CDR3 reads TGTGCCACCAGCAGAGGTCAGAGGACAGGGAGGACTGAAGCTTTCTTT. Amino acids: CATSRGQRTGRTEAFF.

The gene calls are TRBV3-1 and TRBJ2-1, with D maybe TRBD2 (5 bases). The CDR3 extends over 13 amino acids. Germline V gene lookup returns CDR1 LGHDT and CDR2 YNNKEL (reference sequence). The germline V and J ends were trimmed by 6 bases and 8 bases, with 14 bases remaining between them. CDR3 sequence: CASRLSGFDEQFF. The CDR3 coding sequence is TGTGCCAGCAGACTCTCGGGGTTTGATGAGCAGTTCTTC.

For the CDR3, the DNA is TGTGCCAGCACCCAGGAGGGAGGGAGCACAGATACGCAGTATTTT. Its protein is CASTQEGGSTDTQYF. The chain combines TRBV28 with TRBJ2-3; TRBD2 aligns across 7 bases. The CDR3 loop spans 15 amino acids. The J segment lost 0 bases and the V segment lost 7 bases, leaving 7 bases of the junction unmatched. Germline CDR1 MDHEN, CDR2 SYDVKM.

This clonotype was recorded once. The chain joins TRBV15 to TRBJ2-7; the D gene is possibly TRBD2 (5 bases). Trimming stripped 7 bases from V and 2 bases from J, with 21 bases between. The V gene's germline CDR1 is LNHNV and CDR2 YYDKDF (reference sequence). The CDR3 runs to 16 residues. Written as DNA, the CDR3 is TGTGCCACCATCACCCGCAGAGGTGACGGGACCTACGAGCAGTACTTC. Its translation is CATITRRGDGTYEQYF.

The V call is TRBV25-1, the J call TRBJ1-1, with a possible D match to TRBD1 (5 bases). V was clipped by 2 bases and J by 4 bases, with 14 bases between them. Germline CDR1 reads MGHDK; CDR2 reads SYGVNS. There are 15 residues in the CDR3. CDR3 sequence reads: CASSEGIAGSTEAFF. CDR3 bases: TGTGCCAGCAGTGAAGGGATAGCAGGGTCCACTGAAGCTTTCTTT.